This T cell receptor (beta chain) was identified in a study of cytomegalovirus exposure and HLA in healthy donors. The study, taken as a whole, reports: Most TCR sequences showed up rarely, but some public TCRs showed up in many donors. TCR beta sequences reportedly predicted most subjects' HLA-A and HLA-B alleles accurately.

PCR amplification relied on 60 Vbeta primers (plus 13 Jbeta primers). Generated by immunoSEQ multiplex PCR, the TCRdb table keeps only in-frame clones and is missing some. The data show 140,000 to 150,000 clones, approximately 79% seen once. To note about this clone: Its antigen is undetermined.

The receptor's source is a woman aged 30 to 39 in good health and CMV-seronegative. The sequenced sample was PBMCs.

The CDR3 sequence: CASTRTGDSYNSPLHF. CDR3 bases: TGTGCCAGCACCCGGACAGGGGACTCCTATAATTCACCCCTCCACTTT. The V gene is TRBV9, the J gene TRBJ1-6; TRBD1 matches at 9 bases. The germline CDR1 and CDR2 sequences are SGDLS and YYNGEE. This CDR3 has 16 residues. With 6 bases clipped from V and 0 bases from J, the junction kept 4 bases outside the gene matches.